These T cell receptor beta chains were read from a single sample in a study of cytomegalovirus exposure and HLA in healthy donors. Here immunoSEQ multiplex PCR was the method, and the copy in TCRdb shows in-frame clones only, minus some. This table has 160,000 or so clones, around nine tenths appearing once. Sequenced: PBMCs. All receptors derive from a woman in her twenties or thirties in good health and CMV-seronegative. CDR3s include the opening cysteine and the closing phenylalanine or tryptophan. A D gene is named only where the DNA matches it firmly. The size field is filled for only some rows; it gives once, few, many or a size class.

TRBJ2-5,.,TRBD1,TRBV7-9,TGTGCCAGCAGCTCAGTCCGGGACAGGGTAAAAGAGACCCAGTACTTC,CASSSVRDRVKETQYF
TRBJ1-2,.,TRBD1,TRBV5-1,TGCGCCAGCAGCCTCGACAGGGGGACCTATGGCTACACCTTC,CASSLDRGTYGYTF
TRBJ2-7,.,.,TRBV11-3,TGTGCCAGCAGCTTAGATCGTAGCGTTCCCGAGCAGTACTTC,CASSLDRSVPEQYF
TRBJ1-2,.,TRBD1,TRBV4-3,TGCGCCAGCAGCCAAGACGCCCGGGACAGGGGATACTATGGCTACACCTTC,CASSQDARDRGYYGYTF
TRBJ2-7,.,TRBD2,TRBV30,TGTGCCTGGAGGGTACTAGCGGGAGCGCCCTACGAGCAGTACTTC,CAWRVLAGAPYEQYF
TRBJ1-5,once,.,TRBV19,TGTGCCAGTAGCCATGGGGAGAGGTTTTCCAATCAGCCCCAGCATTTT,CASSHGERFSNQPQHF
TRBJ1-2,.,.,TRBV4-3,TGCGCCAGCAGCCAAGATTCGGCGGGTAACTATGGCTACACCTTC,CASSQDSAGNYGYTF
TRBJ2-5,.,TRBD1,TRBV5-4,TGTGCCAGCAGCTCCCCTCAGACAGGGCACCAAGAGACCCAGTACTTC,CASSSPQTGHQETQYF
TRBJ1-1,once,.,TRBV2,TGTGCCAGCAGTGAAGCGCTGGGAGTCATGAACACTGAAGCTTTCTTT,CASSEALGVMNTEAFF
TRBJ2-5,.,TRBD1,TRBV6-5,TGTGCCAGCAGCCGACAGGGGGCGGTTCGAGAGACCCAGTACTTC,CASSRQGAVRETQYF
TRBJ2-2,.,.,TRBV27,TGTGCCAGCAGCTCCCCGACTCGCGCGAACACCGGGGAGCTGTTTTTT,CASSSPTRANTGELFF
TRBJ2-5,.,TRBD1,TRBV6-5,TGTGCCAGCAGTTTGGACAGGCTCCTCCAAGAGACCCAGTACTTC,CASSLDRLLQETQYF
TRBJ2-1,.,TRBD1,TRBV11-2,TGTGCCAGCAGCTCGGACAGGGGGTACTCTGAGCAGTTCTTC,CASSSDRGYSEQFF
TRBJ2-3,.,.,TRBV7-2,TGTGCCAGCAGCAGACGTTGGGAGGCGGCCCCGGCGGGTACGCAGTATTTT,CASSRRWEAAPAGTQYF
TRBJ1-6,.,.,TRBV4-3,TGCGCCAGCAGCCAAGGTGGGAGGGTAGGAGGGAATTCCCCCCTCCACTTT,CASSQGGRVGGNSPLHF
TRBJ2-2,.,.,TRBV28,TGTGCCAGCAAGCGGGTCCTTATTGGGTCCGGGGAGCTGTTTTTT,CASKRVLIGSGELFF
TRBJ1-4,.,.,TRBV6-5,TGTGCCAGCAGTTACTCGGGGGGGCTTAATGAAAAACTGTTTTTT,CASSYSGGLNEKLFF
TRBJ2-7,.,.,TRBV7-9,TGTGCCAGCAGCGGAAGAGGGGGACGCTCCTACGAGCAGTACTTC,CASSGRGGRSYEQYF
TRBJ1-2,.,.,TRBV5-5,TGTGCCAGCAGCTCCCAGACTACTAACTATGGCTACACCTTC,CASSSQTTNYGYTF